This T cell receptor (beta chain) came from a study of monozygotic twins with inflammatory bowel disease. Note on this clonotype: Antigen specificity is unknown.

Whole-blood total RNA was extracted without T cell sorting. Broader study findings: Distinction of different T cell subtypes was not possible.

TCRdb re-called the 5' RACE reads and catalogs CDR3 proteins one per entry, DNA excluded. Seen in this sample are roughly 100,000 distinct CDR3 sequences; the ten most common clones hold roughly 1.9%. Germline V lookup: CDR1 SQVTM, CDR2 ANQGSEA. The CDR3 is made up of 14 amino acids. The sequence derives from a human donor with ulcerative colitis or Crohn's disease, or a healthy co-twin of an affected twin (not recorded which). This chain connects TRBV29-1 to TRBJ2-5; TCRdb's D call, TRBD1, is unchecked because there is no DNA. The sequenced material came from blood. This chain's CDR3 is CSVEGTPNGETQYF. Using reference TRBV29-1 and TRBJ2-5 for the parts outside the CDR3, the full variable domain is SAVISQKPSRDICQRGTSLTIQCQVDSQVTMMFWYRQQPGQSLTLIATANQGSEATYESGFVIDKFPISRPNLTFSTLTVSNMSPEDSSIYLCSVEGTPNGETQYFGPGTRLLVL.